This T cell receptor beta chain was sequenced during a study of OX40 agonist ivuxolimab in advanced cancers. At the level of the study: Hepatocellular carcinoma, melanoma, renal cell or head and neck cancer was diagnosed in the dose-escalation patients. Partial responses were achieved by three patients, of whom one had hepatocellular carcinoma and two had cutaneous melanoma. Findings and caveats of the study: Average numbers of expanded clones were greater in CD8+ T cells than in CD4+. Normalized T-cell clonal expansion was also low in a subset of nonresponders.

For this clone: The antigen is unknown.

Libraries were prepared by immunoSEQ multiplex PCR; TCRdb keeps only in-frame clonotypes and omits some of them. In the table there are 65,000 to 75,000 clones, about 85% of which are singletons. Germline CDR1 and CDR2: SGHTA and FQGTGA. CDR3 length: 13 amino acids. V gave up 3 bases and J gave up 3 bases, with 6 bases separating them. The chain combines TRBV7-3 with TRBJ2-1; TRBD1 is a possible D gene (5 bases). The receptor's source is an adult with an advanced solid tumor such as melanoma, head and neck, liver or kidney cancer. The sequences come from CD4+ or CD8+ T cells sorted from blood, collected in a trial of the OX40 agonist ivuxolimab. The CDR3 DNA is TGTGCCAGCAGCTTCGACAGCTACAATGAGCAGTTCTTC. It translates to CASSFDSYNEQFF.